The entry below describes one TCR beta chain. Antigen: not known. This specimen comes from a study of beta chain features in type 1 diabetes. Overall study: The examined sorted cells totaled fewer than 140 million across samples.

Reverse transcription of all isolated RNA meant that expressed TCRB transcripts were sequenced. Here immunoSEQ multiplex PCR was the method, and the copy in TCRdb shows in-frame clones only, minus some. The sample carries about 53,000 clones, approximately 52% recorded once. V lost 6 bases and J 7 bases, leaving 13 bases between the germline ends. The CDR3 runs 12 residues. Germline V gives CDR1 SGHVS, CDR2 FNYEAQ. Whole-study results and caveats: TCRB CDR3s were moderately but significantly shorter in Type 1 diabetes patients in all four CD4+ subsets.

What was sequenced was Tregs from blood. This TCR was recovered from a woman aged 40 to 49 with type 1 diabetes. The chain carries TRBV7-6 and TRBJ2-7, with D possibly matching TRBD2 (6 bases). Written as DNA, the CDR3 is TGTGCCAGCAGGGGGGACGGGAGAGAGCAGTACTTC. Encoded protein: CASRGDGREQYF. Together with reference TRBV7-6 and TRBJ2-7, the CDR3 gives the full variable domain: GAGVSQSPRYKVTKRGQDVALRCDPISGHVSLYWYRQALGQGPEFLTYFNYEAQQDKSGLPNDRFSAERPEGSISTLTIQRTEQRDSAMYRCASRGDGREQYFGPGTRLTVT.